This TCR beta chain was profiled in a study of cytomegalovirus exposure and HLA in healthy donors (dated 2017 in TCRdb). At the level of the whole study: According to an earlier analysis of several hundred of the donors, about 179 million T cells yielded 95 million to 140 million unique TCR beta sequences and 276 Gb of sequence data. Using immunosequencing, the study profiled T cell repertoires from 666 subjects and related those repertoires to cytomegalovirus serostatus. Class I and class II HLA loci were covered by the typing at four-digit resolution. The study aimed to test whether cataloging public T cell receptors could reveal signatures of past pathogen exposure. Besides the first cohort of some 670 subjects, a separate validation cohort made up of 120 or so different subjects was used. About 310 gigabases of sequencing data and tens of millions of unique TCR sequences were included in an early release covering about 620 HLA-typed donors. Alongside the repertoire data, information on donor age, sex, ethnicity and CMV serostatus was compiled. The study combined high-throughput TCR immunosequencing, statistical association of individual TCRs with disease status, and machine learning to predict cytomegalovirus infection status. A later analysis re-examined previously published TCR beta repertoires from roughly 720 donors and added high-resolution HLA genotyping to investigate patterns of TCR occurrence. The genetic ancestry cluster associated with self-reported Caucasian donors included 65% to 90% of the approximately 430 genotyped donors. Rather than using new phenotypic data, the later analysis identified candidate immune exposures from TCR beta sequences and from how often those sequences occurred across donors. An earlier analysis of a few hundred of the donors applied high-throughput TCR beta sequencing to assess whether each TCR beta V gene segment acted as functional or pseudogenic. Genome-wide SNP genotypes for about three fifths of the roughly 670 donors were used in a later genetic analysis, which treated that subset as a discovery cohort. Roughly five DR-DQ haplotypes were treated as single units for association and clustering because of strong linkage in the cohort. Every repertoire in the discovery cohort had been generated on one and the same sequencing platform. The number of typed donors differed by locus: about 620-640 for A, B, C, DRB1 and DQB1; some 540 for DQA1; 606 for DPA1; and around 450 for DPB1. Across around 400 genotyped donors of the cohort, an average of about 250,000 unique TCR beta nucleotide sequences per donor were sequenced, and 15% to 20% of those sequences were non-productive. General conclusions and limits of the study: The presence/absence analyses assumed that sequencing depth was roughly uniform across donors, and that assumption may not be true. In both the original and validation cohorts, the classifier was reported to diagnose cytomegalovirus status with high specificity and sensitivity. A total of fewer than 200 TCR beta chains were listed by the study as associated with cytomegalovirus. Most TCR sequences were observed very rarely across donors, whereas some public TCRs were present in many individuals. The cohort was sequenced for TCR beta chains only, and without alpha or paired-chain data the features that could be detected were limited. A later analysis associated about 17,000 TCR beta sequences with specific HLA alleles at a false discovery rate of 0.05. Because some donors lacked HLA typing at each locus, the association tests relied only on the typed subset. Strong co-occurrence of HLA alleles, especially DR and DQ, made assigning TCR associations to individual alleles difficult. According to a later genetic analysis, donors in an Asian-associated ancestry cluster had fewer N-insertions in productive TCRs than the approximately 700-donor mean. In a later analysis, HLA-associated TCR beta chains showed more clonal expansion and lower generation probabilities than non-associated chains that were equally common. A cluster of highly shared sequence variants was judged likely to represent a technical artifact of the sequencing pipeline. Most CMV-associated TCR beta chains appeared to be HLA-restricted in a later analysis, and the HLA associations seemed to be driven largely by CMV exposure. The authors suggested that the approach could potentially be extended to other disease states and immunological phenotypes. A few of the identified cytomegalovirus-associated TCR beta chains were confirmed in vitro to be specific for cytomegalovirus antigens. Some 15 rarely observed V segments, including chromosome 9 orphons, were excluded from the earlier analysis of about 500 of the donors because counts were too low. Some IMGT-functional V segments, including TRBV6-2 and TRBV6-3, could not be told apart with the 87-base-pair reads, so those segments were excluded. In a later analysis, several top co-occurrence clusters were reported to appear linked to parvovirus B19, influenza, CMV and Epstein-Barr virus. A further reported finding was that TCR beta sequences accurately predicted the HLA-A and HLA-B alleles for most subjects in the first cohort. In a later genetic analysis, a missense DCLRE1C variant was associated with V-gene and J-gene trimming of TCR beta chains, and the association was replicated in an independent cohort. The only immune exposure information available for the cohort was CMV serostatus. Broadly in line with IMGT annotations, most TCR beta V segments showed up in productive rearrangements about 90% or about 30% of the time in an earlier analysis of around 550 of the donors. In a later analysis, the rate of TCR association differed among HLA loci, with DRB1 alleles having the most associated TCRs and HLA-C alleles having the fewest. Linkage disequilibrium might explain the correlated functional status among segregating V segments, but an unknown experimental factor could not be excluded.

At the junction V is shortened by 1 base and J by 5 bases, with 21 bases in between. The CDR3 spans 17 residues, from the cysteine through the phenylalanine. The kept DNA is CDR3 alone, 51 bases in frame from the first base. As encoded in the germline V gene, CDR1 is MGHRA while CDR2 is YSYEKL. Receptor libraries were prepared by the immunoSEQ multiplex PCR assay. For the multiplex PCR, a mixture combining 60 forward primers for TCR Vbeta segments and 13 reverse primers for TCR Jbeta segments was used. Amplification of the CDR3 region of rearranged TCR beta genes was performed with a multiplex PCR assay on genomic DNA. Amplified TCR beta libraries were sequenced as 87-base-pair reads on the Illumina HiSeq System. From the authors' description of their analysis: Across the 700 or so repertoires, a later analysis counted around 80 million unique TCR beta chains, roughly 11 million of which were shared by at least two donors. Raw reads were error-corrected and collapsed into unique sequences with a nearest-neighbor algorithm that merged closely related sequences to remove PCR and sequencing errors. Alignment of CDR3 sequences to IMGT reference sequences was used to assign V, D and J gene segments. For a sequence to be retained, at least a six-nucleotide match to both a V gene segment and a J gene segment was required. A rearrangement was called productive if the CDR3 had no stop codons and remained in frame with V and J, and every other rearrangement was called non-productive. CDR3 was defined according to IMGT convention as the region running from the second conserved V-encoded cysteine to the conserved J-encoded phenylalanine. The earlier analysis of 500 to 750 of the donors excluded any sequence lacking an unambiguous match to a single V gene segment. In an earlier analysis of several hundred of the donors, V segments were called functional above 56.7% productive rearrangements and were called segregating when the between-donor standard deviation exceeded 5%. A statistical classification framework was built for diagnosing cytomegalovirus status from the catalog of TCR beta chain sequences. V and J gene assignment, in a later analysis, came from comparing TCR nucleotide sequences with IMGT/GENE-DB human TR gene sequences. Using the TCRdist pipeline, a later analysis assigned CDR3 sequences along with most-parsimonious VDJ recombination scenarios. In a later analysis, each TCR beta chain was defined by its CDR3 amino acid sequence together with its V-gene family, and reads lacking a unique V-gene family were excluded. To address suspected cross-contamination and a sequencing artifact, a later analysis removed approximately 600 highly shared, low-generation-probability nucleotide sequences. In a later analysis, a clonal expansion index for each public chain was calculated from normalized within-repertoire ranks of inferred template counts. A later analysis computed generation probabilities with a VDJ recombination model fitted to out-of-frame rearrangements, and checked the results against IGoR. In a later analysis, hypergeometric tests were used to score TCR-TCR, TCR-HLA and TCR-CMV co-occurrence, with a repertoire-size bias correction applied to TCR pairs. A later analysis estimated false discovery rates by permuting HLA or CMV assignments 20 times. In a later analysis, co-occurring TCRs were grouped using DBSCAN, and TCRdist sequence similarity was added for clustering within HLA-allele-positive subsets. Repertoires with fewer than 30,000 or more than 120,000 public chains were left out of co-occurrence clustering, as were several repertoires with anomalous nucleotide sharing. The table comes from immuneACCESS by way of TCRdb, which keeps in-frame sequences with V and J called. Part of the clones is missing from these tables; in studies checked, under half for an unresolved V gene and the rest for unknown reasons. The V and J calls and clone size were taken over from that table, and D and trimming were inferred from the DNA. Present in this sample are roughly 100,000 clones, around 80% of which were seen just once. Around 6.9% of the sample is taken by the ten largest.

A word on this clone: This receptor's antigen is unknown. No much larger clone is present one base from it, and per-base qualities are unavailable.

The cohort was made up of 666 healthy bone marrow donors. At the time of sampling, all cohort members were nominally healthy, though unrecorded immune exposures were likely present. The donor was CMV seropositive and was included in the group of about 290 seropositive cohort members. A peripheral blood sample was collected from each donor, and TCR beta sequencing was performed on peripheral blood mononuclear cells. The Qiagen DNeasy Blood Extraction Kit was used to extract genomic DNA from the blood cell samples. Input material: PBMCs. The TCR was taken from a man in his thirties or forties in good health and CMV-seropositive. Recombination linked TRBV4-1 to TRBJ2-7; TRBD1 might be the D gene, on 5 matching bases. The DNA sequence follows: TGCGCCAGCAGCCAAGTATTAGGTAAGGCAGGGTACGACGAGCAGTACTTC. Its product reads: CASSQVLGKAGYDEQYF.